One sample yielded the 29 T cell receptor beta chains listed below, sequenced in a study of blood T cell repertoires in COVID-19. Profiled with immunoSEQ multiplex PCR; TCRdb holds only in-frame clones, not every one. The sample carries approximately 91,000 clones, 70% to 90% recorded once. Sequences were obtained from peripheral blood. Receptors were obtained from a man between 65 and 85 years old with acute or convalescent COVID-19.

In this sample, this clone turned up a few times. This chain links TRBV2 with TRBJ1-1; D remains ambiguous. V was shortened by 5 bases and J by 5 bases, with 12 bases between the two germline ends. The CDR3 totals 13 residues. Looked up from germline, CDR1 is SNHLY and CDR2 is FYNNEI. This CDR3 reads CASSFSTGTEAFF. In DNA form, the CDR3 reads TGTGCCAGCAGTTTTTCGACTGGGACTGAAGCTTTCTTT. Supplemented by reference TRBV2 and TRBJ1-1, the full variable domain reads EPEVTQTPSHQVTQMGQEVILRCVPISNHLYFYWYRQILGQKVEFLVSFYNNEISEKSEIFDDQFSVERPDGSNFTLKIRSTKLEDSAMYFCASSFSTGTEAFFGQGTRLTVV.

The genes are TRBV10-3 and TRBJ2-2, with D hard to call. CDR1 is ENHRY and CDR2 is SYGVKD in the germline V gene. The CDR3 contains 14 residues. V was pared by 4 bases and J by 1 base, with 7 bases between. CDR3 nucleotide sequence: TGTGCCATCAGTGCAGCAGGGAACACCGGGGAGCTGTTTTTT. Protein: CAISAAGNTGELFF.

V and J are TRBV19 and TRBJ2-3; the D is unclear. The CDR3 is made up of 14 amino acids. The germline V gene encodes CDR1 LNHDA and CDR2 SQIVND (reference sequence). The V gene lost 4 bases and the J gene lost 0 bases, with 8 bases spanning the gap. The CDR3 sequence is CASSSQISTDTQYF. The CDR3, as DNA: TGTGCCAGTAGTAGCCAGATTAGCACAGATACGCAGTATTTT.

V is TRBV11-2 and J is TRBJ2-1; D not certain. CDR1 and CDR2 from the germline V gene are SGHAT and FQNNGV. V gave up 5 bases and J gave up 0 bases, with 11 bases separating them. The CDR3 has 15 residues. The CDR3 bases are TGTGCCAGCAGCCCGTCGGTTAGCTCCTACAATGAGCAGTTCTTC. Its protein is CASSPSVSSYNEQFF.

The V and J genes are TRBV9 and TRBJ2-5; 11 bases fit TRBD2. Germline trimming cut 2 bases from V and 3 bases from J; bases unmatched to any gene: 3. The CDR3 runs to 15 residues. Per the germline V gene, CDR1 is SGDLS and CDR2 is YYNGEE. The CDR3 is CASSVGSGGEETQYF. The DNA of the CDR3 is TGTGCCAGCAGCGTGGGTAGCGGGGGGGAAGAGACCCAGTACTTC.

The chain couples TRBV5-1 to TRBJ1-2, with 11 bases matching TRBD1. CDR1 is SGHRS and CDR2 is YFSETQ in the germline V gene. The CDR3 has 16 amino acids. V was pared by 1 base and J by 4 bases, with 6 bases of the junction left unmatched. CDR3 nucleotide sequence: TGCGCCAGCAGCTTGCGGACAGGGGGCTCAATCTATGGCTACACCTTC. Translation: CASSLRTGGSIYGYTF.

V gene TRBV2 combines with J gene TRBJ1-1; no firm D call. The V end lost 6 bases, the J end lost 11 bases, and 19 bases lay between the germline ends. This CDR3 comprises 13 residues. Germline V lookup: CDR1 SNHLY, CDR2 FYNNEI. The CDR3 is CASRETGIGLAFF. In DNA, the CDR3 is TGTGCCAGCAGGGAGACTGGAATCGGCTTGGCTTTCTTT.

The CDR3 here is CASSQPTASGNTIYF. CDR3 bases: TGTGCCAGCAGCCAACCTACAGCATCTGGAAACACCATATATTTT. The chain couples TRBV4-2 to TRBJ1-3; D is unclear. The V end was cut by 2 bases, the J end by 1 base, with 9 bases between. This CDR3 region has 15 residues. Germline CDR1 reads LGHNA; CDR2 reads YNFKEQ.

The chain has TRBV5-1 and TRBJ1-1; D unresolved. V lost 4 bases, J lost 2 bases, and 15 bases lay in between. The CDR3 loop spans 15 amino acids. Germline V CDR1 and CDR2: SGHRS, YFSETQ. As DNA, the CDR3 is TGCGCCAGCAGCCCCGGAGCCATCAGTAACACTGAAGCTTTCTTT. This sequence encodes CASSPGAISNTEAFF.

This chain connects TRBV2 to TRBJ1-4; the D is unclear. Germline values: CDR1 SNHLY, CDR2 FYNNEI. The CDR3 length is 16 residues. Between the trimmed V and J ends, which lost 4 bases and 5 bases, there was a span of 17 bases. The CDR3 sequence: CASSGRTSLLNEKLFF. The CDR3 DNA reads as TGTGCCAGCAGTGGGCGAACGAGCTTACTAAATGAAAAACTGTTTTTT.

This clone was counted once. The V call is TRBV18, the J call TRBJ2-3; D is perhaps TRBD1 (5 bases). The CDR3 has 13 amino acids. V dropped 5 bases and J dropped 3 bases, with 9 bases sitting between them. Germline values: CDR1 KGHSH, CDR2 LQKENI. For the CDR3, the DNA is TGTGCCAGCTCATCGTCAGGGACAGATACGCAGTATTTT. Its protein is CASSSSGTDTQYF.

The CDR3: CASMFEVNQPQHF. The CDR3, as DNA: TGTGCCAGCATGTTCGAGGTCAATCAGCCCCAGCATTTT. The genes are TRBV6-6 and TRBJ1-5; no firm D call. V was trimmed by 7 bases and J by 3 bases, leaving 10 bases between them. This CDR3 comprises 13 residues. Germline CDR1 is MNHNY and CDR2 is SVGAGI (reference sequence).

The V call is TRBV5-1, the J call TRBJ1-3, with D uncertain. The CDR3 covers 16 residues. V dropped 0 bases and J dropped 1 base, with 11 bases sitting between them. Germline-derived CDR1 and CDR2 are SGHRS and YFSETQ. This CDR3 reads CASSLAMPGSGNTIYF. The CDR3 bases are TGCGCCAGCAGCTTGGCAATGCCGGGTTCTGGAAACACCATATATTTT.

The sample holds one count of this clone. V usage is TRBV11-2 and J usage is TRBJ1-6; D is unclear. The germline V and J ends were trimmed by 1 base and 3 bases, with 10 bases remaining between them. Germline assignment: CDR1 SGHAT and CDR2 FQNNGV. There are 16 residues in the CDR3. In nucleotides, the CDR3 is TGTGCCAGCAGCTTAGGCCTAACAGACTATAATTCACCCCTCCACTTT. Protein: CASSLGLTDYNSPLHF.

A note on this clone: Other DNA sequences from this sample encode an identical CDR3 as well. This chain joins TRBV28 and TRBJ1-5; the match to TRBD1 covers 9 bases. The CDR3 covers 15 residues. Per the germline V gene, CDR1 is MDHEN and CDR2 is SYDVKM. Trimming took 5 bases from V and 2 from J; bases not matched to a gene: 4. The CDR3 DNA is TGTGCCAGCAGTACGCGGACAGGGGGCAATCAGCCCCAGCATTTT. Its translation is CASSTRTGGNQPQHF.

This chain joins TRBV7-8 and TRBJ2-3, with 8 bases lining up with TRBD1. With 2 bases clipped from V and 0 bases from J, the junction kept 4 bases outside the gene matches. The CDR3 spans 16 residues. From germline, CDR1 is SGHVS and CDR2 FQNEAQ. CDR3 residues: CASSLLDRDSTDTQYF. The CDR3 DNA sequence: TGTGCCAGCAGCTTACTGGACAGGGATAGCACAGATACGCAGTATTTT.

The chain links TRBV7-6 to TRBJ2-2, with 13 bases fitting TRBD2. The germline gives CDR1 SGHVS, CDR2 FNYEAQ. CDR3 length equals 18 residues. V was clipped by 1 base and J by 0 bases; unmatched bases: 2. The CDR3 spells CASSLGLAGGTNTGELFF. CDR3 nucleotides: TGTGCCAGCAGCTTAGGACTAGCGGGGGGCACGAACACCGGGGAGCTGTTTTTT.

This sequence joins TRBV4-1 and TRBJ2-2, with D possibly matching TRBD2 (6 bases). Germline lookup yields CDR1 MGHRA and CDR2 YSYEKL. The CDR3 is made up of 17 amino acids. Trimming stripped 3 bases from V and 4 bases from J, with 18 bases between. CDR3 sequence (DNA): TGCGCCAGCAGCCAGGTCCAGGCGGGGAGGCCCACCGGGGAGCTGTTTTTT. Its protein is CASSQVQAGRPTGELFF.

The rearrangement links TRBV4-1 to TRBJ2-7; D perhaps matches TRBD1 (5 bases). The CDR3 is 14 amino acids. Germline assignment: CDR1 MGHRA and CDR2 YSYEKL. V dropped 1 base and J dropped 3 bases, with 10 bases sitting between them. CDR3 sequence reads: CASSQGTSFYEQYV. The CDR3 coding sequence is TGCGCCAGCAGCCAAGGGACATCTTTCTACGAGCAGTACGTC.

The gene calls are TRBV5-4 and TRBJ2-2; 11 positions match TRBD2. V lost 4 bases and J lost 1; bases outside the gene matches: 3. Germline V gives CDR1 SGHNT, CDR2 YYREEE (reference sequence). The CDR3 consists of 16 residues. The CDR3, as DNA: TGTGCCAGCAGCCGAGGACTAGCGGGGAACACCGGGGAGCTGTTTTTT. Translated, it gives CASSRGLAGNTGELFF.

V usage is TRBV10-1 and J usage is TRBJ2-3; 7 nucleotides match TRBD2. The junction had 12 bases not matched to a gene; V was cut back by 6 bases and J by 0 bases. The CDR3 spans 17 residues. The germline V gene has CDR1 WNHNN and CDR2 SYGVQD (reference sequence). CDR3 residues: CASRDTLAARSTDTQYF. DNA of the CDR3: TGCGCCAGCAGGGATACCCTAGCGGCTCGTAGCACAGATACGCAGTATTTT.

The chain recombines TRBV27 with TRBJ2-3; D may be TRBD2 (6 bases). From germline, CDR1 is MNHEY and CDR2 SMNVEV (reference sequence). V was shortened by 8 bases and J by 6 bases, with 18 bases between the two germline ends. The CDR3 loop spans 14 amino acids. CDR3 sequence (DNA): TGTGCCAGCTCCTGGGGGGAATTTTGGGATACGCAGTATTTT. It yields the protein CASSWGEFWDTQYF.

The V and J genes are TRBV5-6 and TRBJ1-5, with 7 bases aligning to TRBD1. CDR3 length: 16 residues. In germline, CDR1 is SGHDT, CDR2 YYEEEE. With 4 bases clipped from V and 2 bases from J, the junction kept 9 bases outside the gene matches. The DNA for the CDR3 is TGTGCCAGCAGCCGAACGACAGGGTCAGGCAATCAGCCCCAGCATTTT. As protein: CASSRTTGSGNQPQHF.

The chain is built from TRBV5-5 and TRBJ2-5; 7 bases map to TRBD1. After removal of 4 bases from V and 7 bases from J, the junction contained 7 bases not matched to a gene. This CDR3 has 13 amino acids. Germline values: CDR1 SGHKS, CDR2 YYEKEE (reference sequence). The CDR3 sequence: CASSPGTAGTQYF. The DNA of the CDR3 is TGTGCCAGCAGCCCCGGGACAGCCGGGACCCAGTACTTC.

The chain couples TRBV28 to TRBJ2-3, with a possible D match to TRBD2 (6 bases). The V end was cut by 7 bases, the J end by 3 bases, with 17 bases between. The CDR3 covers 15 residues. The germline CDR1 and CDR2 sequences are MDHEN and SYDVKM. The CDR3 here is CASTSRTTPTDTQYF. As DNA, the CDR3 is TGTGCCAGCACTTCCCGGACTACCCCAACAGATACGCAGTATTTT.

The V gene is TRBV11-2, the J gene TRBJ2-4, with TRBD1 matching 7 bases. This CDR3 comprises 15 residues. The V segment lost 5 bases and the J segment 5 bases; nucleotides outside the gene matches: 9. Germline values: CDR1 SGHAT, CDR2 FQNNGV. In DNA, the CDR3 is TGTGCCAGCAGCAGCCTACGGGACAGACAAAACATTCAGTACTTC. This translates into CASSSLRDRQNIQYF.

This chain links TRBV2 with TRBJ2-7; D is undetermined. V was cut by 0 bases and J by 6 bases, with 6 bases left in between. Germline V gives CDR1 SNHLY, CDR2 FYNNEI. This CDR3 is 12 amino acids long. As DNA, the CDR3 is TGTGCCAGCAGTGAAGCGAACACCGAGCAGTACTTC. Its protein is CASSEANTEQYF.

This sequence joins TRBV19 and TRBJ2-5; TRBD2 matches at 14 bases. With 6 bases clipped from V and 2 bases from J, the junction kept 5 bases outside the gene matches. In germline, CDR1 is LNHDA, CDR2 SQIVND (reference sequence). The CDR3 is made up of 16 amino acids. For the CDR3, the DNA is TGTGCCAGTAGATCAGGACTAGCGGGGGGTCAAGAGACCCAGTACTTC. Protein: CASRSGLAGGQETQYF.

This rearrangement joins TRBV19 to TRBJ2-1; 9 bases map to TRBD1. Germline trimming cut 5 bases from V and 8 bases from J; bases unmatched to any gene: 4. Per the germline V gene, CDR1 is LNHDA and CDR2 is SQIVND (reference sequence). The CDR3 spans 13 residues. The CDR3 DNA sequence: TGTGCCAGTAGTGACAGGGGGACCGATGAGCAGTTCTTC. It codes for CASSDRGTDEQFF.